In this sample, the clone carrying this TCR beta chain turned up many times. Its antigen remains unidentified. These data come from a study of T cells in Graves' hyperthyroidism and ophthalmopathy. Study-wide background: Peripheral blood specimens were obtained at initial diagnosis, prior to any treatment. Findings and caveats of the study: Most thyroid clonotypes expanded above 0.001 appeared in blood too.

The CDR3 spans 16 residues. Germline assignment: CDR1 SGHAT and CDR2 FQNNGV. V was pared by 2 bases and J by 2 bases, with 15 bases between. RNA transcripts were the template for amplifying TCR beta CDR3 regions. The HTBI primer set drove a first-round RT-PCR of the TCR CDR3. TCRdb re-analysed the multiplex PCR reads in MiXCR, keeping a single row per CDR3 protein. The repertoire holds about half a million distinct CDR3 sequences, with about 22% as singletons. A Clinical Activity Score of at least 3, a NOSPECS grade of at least 4 and a duration under 3 months were recorded in the ophthalmopathy patients. Uncontrolled infections, other autoimmune diseases, pregnancy or lactation led to exclusion of patients.

This chain uses TRBV11-2 with TRBJ1-1; a weak D match, TRBD1 (5 bases). This sequence originates from a woman in her 70s with Graves' ophthalmopathy. Sequenced: blood. The CDR3, as DNA: TGTGCCAGCAGCTTACAGTCTCGGGGCAGTAACACTGAAGCTTTCTTT. Protein product: CASSLQSRGSNTEAFF.